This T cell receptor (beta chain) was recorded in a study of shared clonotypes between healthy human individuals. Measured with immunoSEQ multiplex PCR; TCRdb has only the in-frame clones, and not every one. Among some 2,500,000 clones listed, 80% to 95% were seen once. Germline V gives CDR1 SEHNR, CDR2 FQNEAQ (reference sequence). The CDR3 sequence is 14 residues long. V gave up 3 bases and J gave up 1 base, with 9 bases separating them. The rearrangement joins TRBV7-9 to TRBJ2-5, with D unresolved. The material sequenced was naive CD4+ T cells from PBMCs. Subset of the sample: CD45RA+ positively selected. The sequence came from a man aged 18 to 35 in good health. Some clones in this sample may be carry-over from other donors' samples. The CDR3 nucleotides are TGTGCCAGCAGCTTGGATACCTCCCAAGAGACCCAGTACTTC. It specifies CASSLDTSQETQYF.